This is a list of T cell receptor beta chains from one sample in a study of blood T cell repertoires in COVID-19. Assay: immunoSEQ multiplex PCR; the TCRdb copy retains only in-frame clones and omits some. The sample lists fewer than 250,000 clones, 80% to 90% occurring once. The sample consisted of peripheral blood. Receptors were obtained from a man aged 50 to 60 with acute or convalescent COVID-19. The CDR3 runs from the conserved cysteine through the conserved F or W. The D gene is left open where the match is weak. Part of the rows lack a size; the others show once, few, many or a class for expanded clones.

J gene	D gene	clone size	V gene	CDR3 protein	CDR3 DNA
TRBJ1-6	NA	NA	TRBV2	CASSEVSSYNSPLHF	TGTGCCAGCAGTGAGGTCAGCTCCTATAATTCACCCCTCCACTTT
TRBJ1-4	NA	NA	TRBV6-5	CATQSGGADDEKLFF	TGTGCCACCCAGTCGGGGGGGGCAGATGATGAAAAACTGTTTTTT
TRBJ2-6	NA	NA	TRBV9	CASTILPGAGANVLTF	TGTGCCAGCACCATTTTGCCCGGGGCTGGGGCCAACGTCCTGACTTTC
TRBJ1-2	NA	NA	TRBV11-3	CASSPPGGDYGYTF	TGTGCCAGCAGCCCCCCCGGGGGGGACTATGGCTACACCTTC
TRBJ1-1	NA	NA	TRBV7-2	CASSLNPGNTEAFF	TGTGCCAGCAGCTTAAACCCAGGGAACACTGAAGCTTTCTTT
TRBJ2-7	NA	NA	TRBV11-3	CASSASQGRGNEQYF	TGTGCCAGCAGCGCCTCCCAGGGAAGAGGCAACGAGCAGTACTTC
TRBJ1-3	NA	few	TRBV10-3	CAISGQTGNTIYF	TGTGCCATCAGTGGACAGACTGGAAACACCATATATTTT
TRBJ2-1	TRBD2	once	TRBV19	CASKPSGVYNEQFF	TGTGCCAGTAAACCTAGCGGGGTATACAATGAGCAGTTCTTC
TRBJ2-5	TRBD2	NA	TRBV6-1	CASSEVAGGQETQYF	TGTGCCAGCAGTGAAGTAGCGGGGGGGCAAGAGACCCAGTACTTC
TRBJ1-2	NA	few	TRBV5-4	CASSLGSVENYGYTF	TGTGCCAGCAGCTTGGGGTCTGTGGAGAACTATGGCTACACCTTC
TRBJ2-7	TRBD1	NA	TRBV9	CASSVGGTGLEQYF	TGTGCCAGCAGCGTAGGCGGGACAGGGCTCGAGCAGTACTTC
TRBJ1-4	NA	NA	TRBV6-5	CASSYSVWGANEKLFF	TGTGCCAGCAGTTACTCCGTTTGGGGGGCTAATGAAAAACTGTTTTTT
TRBJ2-1	NA	NA	TRBV6-1	CASSESVNEQFF	TGTGCCAGCAGTGAATCCGTCAATGAGCAGTTCTTC
TRBJ2-1	TRBD2	NA	TRBV30	CAWASSFSGGNEQFF	TGTGCCTGGGCTTCATCTTTTTCCGGGGGGAATGAGCAGTTCTTC
TRBJ2-3	NA	few	TRBV7-2	CASSFLAFTRTDTQYF	TGTGCCAGCAGCTTCTTAGCTTTTACCCGCACAGATACGCAGTATTTT
TRBJ1-4	NA	few	TRBV4-2	CASRPPGRANEKLFF	TGTGCCAGCAGACCCCCCGGGAGGGCTAATGAAAAACTGTTTTTT
TRBJ1-3	NA	NA	TRBV18	CASSPGTPSSGNTIYF	TGTGCCAGCTCACCCGGGACACCGAGCTCTGGAAACACCATATATTTT
TRBJ1-5	TRBD1	NA	TRBV25-1	CASSPQGFNQPQHF	TGTGCCAGCAGCCCACAGGGGTTCAATCAGCCCCAGCATTTT
TRBJ1-6	NA	NA	TRBV4-1	CASSQIRVDNSPLHF	TGCGCCAGCAGCCAAATCCGGGTTGATAATTCACCCCTCCACTTT
TRBJ2-2	TRBD2	NA	TRBV5-1	CASSLGTSRNTGELFF	TGCGCCAGCAGCTTAGGGACTAGCCGGAACACCGGGGAGCTGTTTTTT
TRBJ1-4	TRBD1	NA	TRBV30	CAWSPNAGGEKLFF	TGTGCCTGGAGTCCAAACGCAGGGGGCGAAAAACTGTTTTTT
TRBJ2-1	NA	NA	TRBV6-4	CASSLASGHCKNEQFF	TGTGCCAGCAGCTTGGCGTCGGGACATTGTAAAAATGAGCAGTTCTTC
TRBJ1-6	TRBD1	NA	TRBV7-2	CASSLTGAYNSPLHF	TGTGCCAGCAGCTTGACAGGGGCATATAATTCACCCCTCCACTTT
TRBJ2-1	TRBD2	NA	TRBV9	CASSATSGSANEQFF	TGTGCCAGCAGCGCAACTAGCGGGAGTGCAAATGAGCAGTTCTTC
TRBJ2-7	TRBD2	NA	TRBV28	CASSPSLAGVDEQYF	TGTGCCAGCAGTCCCTCCCTAGCGGGAGTCGACGAGCAGTACTTC